This T cell receptor beta chain stems from a study of blood T cell repertoires in COVID-19. Per the study methods: The assay estimated nucleated cells by amplifying reference gene primers. Using immunoSEQ multiplex PCR, the repertoire was profiled, and TCRdb retains in-frame clones only, with some absent. The D gene and trimming were derived from the DNA, and the V and J assignments and clone size from that table. The data show roughly 40,000 clones, roughly 80% seen once. The receptor was isolated from a human donor with acute or convalescent COVID-19. The donor label of this sample is uncertain. The specimen was peripheral blood.

The DNA of the CDR3 is TGTGCCACCAGTGATTCCGGACTAGCGGGGGGCAGGAATGAGCAGTTCTTC. This gives the protein CATSDSGLAGGRNEQFF. This chain joins TRBV24-1 and TRBJ2-1, with 14 bases matching TRBD2. CDR3 length: 17 amino acids. With V trimmed by 2 bases and J by 7 bases, 6 bases remained unmatched. Germline-derived CDR1 and CDR2 are KGHDR and SFDVKD.